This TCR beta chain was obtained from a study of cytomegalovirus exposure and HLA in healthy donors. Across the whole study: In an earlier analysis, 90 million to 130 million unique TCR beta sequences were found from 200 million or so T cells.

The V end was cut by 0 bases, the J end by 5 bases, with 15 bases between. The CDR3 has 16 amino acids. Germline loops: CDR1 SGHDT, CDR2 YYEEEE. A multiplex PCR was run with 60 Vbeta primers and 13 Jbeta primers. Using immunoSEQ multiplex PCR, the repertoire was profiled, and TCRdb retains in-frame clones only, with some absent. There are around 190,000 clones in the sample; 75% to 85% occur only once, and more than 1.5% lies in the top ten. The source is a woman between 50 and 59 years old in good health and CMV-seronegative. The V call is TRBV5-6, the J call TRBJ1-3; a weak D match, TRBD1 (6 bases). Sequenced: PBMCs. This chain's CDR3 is CASSLEGGGVRNTIYF. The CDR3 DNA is TGTGCCAGCAGCTTGGAAGGGGGGGGCGTAAGAAACACCATATATTTT.